This entry features one T cell receptor beta chain sequence. The CDR3 loop spans 15 amino acids. Germline CDR1 SGHNT, CDR2 YYREEE (reference sequence). The ends lost 8 bases at V and 4 bases at J; junction bases unmatched: 15. Assay: immunoSEQ multiplex PCR; the TCRdb copy retains only in-frame clones and omits some. The table includes 150,000 to 200,000 clones, around 88% detected once. This sample is drawn from a study of blood T cell repertoires in COVID-19. The chain joins TRBV5-4 to TRBJ2-7; 7 nucleotides agree with TRBD1. The receptor's source is a woman aged 70-85 years who had recovered from COVID-19. Sequencing was done on a sample of peripheral blood. CDR3 region: CASRAEGAPGYEQYF. Here the CDR3 DNA reads TGTGCCAGTCGGGCCGAGGGGGCCCCGGGGTACGAGCAGTACTTC. The whole variable domain, remainder taken from reference TRBV5-4 and TRBJ2-7, is ETGVTQSPTHLIKTRGQQVTLRCSSQSGHNTVSWYQQALGQGPQFIFQYYREEENGRGNFPPRFSGLQFPNYSSELNVNALELDDSALYLCASRAEGAPGYEQYFGPGTRLTVT.